This T cell receptor beta chain stems from a study of long-term antiretroviral therapy in people with HIV. As for this clone: The antigen is unknown.

The study, taken as a whole, reports: Clones that had undergone expansion before ART prevailed in the repertoire throughout all time points. Collection of the blood took place between the mid-2000s and the late 2010s. The ART regimens in use then may have been less effective than current ones.

Sequencing used immunoSEQ v3.0 at survey level. Clones were sequenced by immunoSEQ multiplex PCR, and TCRdb holds only the in-frame ones, with some missing. The data hold more than 20,000 clones, with 65% to 90% observed a single time. The receptor's source is a woman in her late teens or twenties with HIV. This specimen consisted of unsorted PBMCs, obtained at the start of antiretroviral therapy, before treatment.

CDR3 amino acids: CASSPLGASYNEQFF. CDR3 coding DNA: TGTGCCAGCAGCCCACTCGGGGCTTCCTACAATGAGCAGTTCTTC. The rearrangement joins TRBV9 to TRBJ2-1, with D perhaps matching TRBD1 or TRBD2 (5 bases each). Germline V gene sequence: CDR1 SGDLS, CDR2 YYNGEE. Trimming took 4 bases from V and 1 from J, leaving 12 bases between them. The CDR3 loop spans 15 amino acids.